The entry below describes one T cell receptor beta chain. The source of the sample is a study of blood T cells in healthy people across ages. With a J-beta primer mix and a sample-barcoded 5' primer, a second PCR ran about 7 to 11 cycles. TCRdb recomputed calls from the 5' RACE reads with MiXCR, one row per CDR3 protein. Here the sample spans around 780,000 distinct CDR3 sequences, about 61% being singletons. The V gene's germline CDR1 is SGHTA and CDR2 FQGNSA. The CDR3 has 15 amino acids. The TCR comes from a man aged 35-49 years in good health. The sequenced sample was blood. The J gene is TRBJ2-7, the V gene TRBV7-2, with a tentative D call TRBD1 (6 bases). The J call may be incorrect, as the DNA end agrees better with TRBJ2-5. CDR3 residues: CASSSESGVRKTQYF. The CDR3 coding sequence is TGTGCCAGCAGCTCGGAGTCAGGGGTGCGGAAGACCCAGTACTTC.